Each of the 12 T cell receptor beta chains below was sequenced from the same sample in a study of blood T cell repertoires in COVID-19. TCRdb's table, derived via immunoSEQ multiplex PCR, lists solely in-frame clones and lacks some. The table has around 250,000 clones, 80% to 90% seen once; the top ten hold 1.5% to 2%. The sample was PBMCs or T cells enriched from blood (not recorded which). These receptor sequences come from a woman between 45 and 60 years old who had recovered from COVID-19.

This clone came up a few times. The chain is built from TRBV6-5 and TRBJ1-6; TRBD1 agrees at 8 bases. The CDR3 extends over 13 amino acids. CDR1 and CDR2 from the germline V gene are MNHEY and SVGAGI. Trimming took 10 bases from V and 6 from J; bases not matched to a gene: 5. The CDR3 region has the DNA TGTGCCACCGGGACAGGAAGTAATTCACCCCTCCACTTT. Protein sequence: CATGTGSNSPLHF.

The rearrangement uses TRBV28 and TRBJ2-2; 10 bases fit TRBD2. Germline CDR1 reads MDHEN; CDR2 reads SYDVKM. After removal of 1 base from V and 3 bases from J, the junction contained 5 bases not matched to a gene. CDR3 length: 17 amino acids. This CDR3 is CASSLLGTSEYTGELFF. The CDR3 DNA reads as TGTGCCAGCAGTTTATTGGGGACTAGCGAGTACACCGGGGAGCTGTTTTTT. Full variable domain (remainder filled in from reference TRBV28 and TRBJ2-2): DVKVTQSSRYLVKRTGEKVFLECVQDMDHENMFWYRQDPGLGLRLIYFSYDVKMKEKGDIPEGYSVSREKKERFSLILESASTNQTSMYLCASSLLGTSEYTGELFFGEGSRLTVL.

Written as DNA, the CDR3 is TGTGCCAGCAGCAACGGCGGTGGCTACACCTTC. Its protein product is CASSNGGGYTF. This chain joins TRBV6-5 and TRBJ1-2; D is unresolved. CDR1 is MNHEY and CDR2 is SVGAGI in the germline V gene. With 6 bases removed from V and 7 bases from J, the gap between germline ends came to 9 bases. This CDR3 contains 11 residues.

Note on this clone: An end of the junction does not agree with germline; a read error may underlie this. This chain links TRBV28 with TRBJ1-4; TRBD1 aligns across 7 bases. The CDR3 extends over 15 amino acids. Germline V lookup: CDR1 MDHEN, CDR2 SYDVKM. The CDR3 spells CTSSSWDSGDEKLFF. CDR3 bases: TGTACCAGCAGTTCTTGGGACAGTGGGGATGAAAAACTGTTTTTT.

The CDR3 loop reads CASSLGLADYNEQFF. CDR3 coding DNA: TGTGCCAGCAGTTTGGGTCTAGCGGACTACAATGAGCAGTTCTTC. The V call is TRBV27, the J call TRBJ2-1, with 7 positions matching TRBD2. The CDR3 extends over 15 amino acids. The trim removed 3 bases at V and 3 bases at J, leaving 5 bases unmatched. Germline CDR1 is MNHEY and CDR2 is SMNVEV (reference sequence).

CDR3 sequence reads: CASSAPRGSGNTIYF. DNA of the CDR3: TGTGCCAGCAGTGCCCCCAGGGGCTCTGGAAACACCATATATTTT. The chain links TRBV2 to TRBJ1-3, with TRBD1 as a possible D gene (6 bases). V lost 4 bases, J lost 0 bases, and 10 bases lay in between. The V gene's germline CDR1 is SNHLY and CDR2 FYNNEI. There are 15 residues in the CDR3.

Only one count was recorded for this clone. The rearrangement joins TRBV10-3 to TRBJ2-1; 8 nucleotides align to TRBD2. The germline V gene has CDR1 ENHRY and CDR2 SYGVKD. The ends lost 5 bases at V and 0 bases at J; junction bases unmatched: 6. The CDR3 is 16 residues long. The CDR3 is CAISSLAVSSYNEQFF. The CDR3 DNA reads as TGTGCCATCAGTTCACTAGCGGTTAGCTCCTACAATGAGCAGTTCTTC.

Written as DNA, the CDR3 is TGTGCCAGCTCACCGACAGGGGGCGACTATGGCTACACCTTC. Translated: CASSPTGGDYGYTF. The V and J genes are TRBV18 and TRBJ1-2, with 10 bases fitting TRBD1. Trimming cost V 3 bases and J 3 bases; bases outside gene matches: 1. CDR3 length: 14 residues. In germline, CDR1 is KGHSH, CDR2 LQKENI.

This chain connects TRBV3-1 (or the pseudogene TRBV3-2) to TRBJ1-3; D ambiguous. Looked up from germline, CDR1 is LGHDT and CDR2 is YNNKEL (reference sequence). CDR3 length equals 16 residues. V was shortened by 1 base and J by 3 bases, with 13 bases between the two germline ends. CDR3 sequence (DNA): TGTGCCAGCAGCCAAGTAGCGGGCGTACGTGGAAACACCATATATTTT. Translated, it gives CASSQVAGVRGNTIYF.

This clone has a handful of counts. The chain recombines TRBV6-5 with TRBJ1-1; D remains ambiguous. Germline V lookup: CDR1 MNHEY, CDR2 SVGAGI. V gave up 2 bases and J gave up 1 base, with 11 bases separating them. This CDR3 region has 15 residues. The CDR3 loop reads CASSYSILQNTEAFF. The CDR3 DNA reads as TGTGCCAGCAGTTACAGCATACTACAGAACACTGAAGCTTTCTTT.

V gene TRBV12-3 or TRBV12-4 combines with J gene TRBJ1-2; the D gene is possibly TRBD1 (5 bases). The V end lost 4 bases, the J end lost 5 bases, and 11 bases lay between the germline ends. This CDR3 is built from 13 residues. CDR3 in amino acids: CASSWGRLYGYTF. CDR3 nucleotide sequence: TGTGCCAGCAGTTGGGGCCGTCTATATGGCTACACCTTC.

The gene calls are TRBV10-3 and TRBJ2-5, with D uncertain. The V and J ends lost 8 bases and 2 bases respectively, with 24 bases between them. The germline V gene encodes CDR1 ENHRY and CDR2 SYGVKD. The CDR3 runs 17 residues. The CDR3 spells CAISPASILKDQETQYF. The CDR3 region has the DNA TGTGCCATCTCCCCTGCGTCTATACTAAAAGATCAAGAGACCCAGTACTTC.